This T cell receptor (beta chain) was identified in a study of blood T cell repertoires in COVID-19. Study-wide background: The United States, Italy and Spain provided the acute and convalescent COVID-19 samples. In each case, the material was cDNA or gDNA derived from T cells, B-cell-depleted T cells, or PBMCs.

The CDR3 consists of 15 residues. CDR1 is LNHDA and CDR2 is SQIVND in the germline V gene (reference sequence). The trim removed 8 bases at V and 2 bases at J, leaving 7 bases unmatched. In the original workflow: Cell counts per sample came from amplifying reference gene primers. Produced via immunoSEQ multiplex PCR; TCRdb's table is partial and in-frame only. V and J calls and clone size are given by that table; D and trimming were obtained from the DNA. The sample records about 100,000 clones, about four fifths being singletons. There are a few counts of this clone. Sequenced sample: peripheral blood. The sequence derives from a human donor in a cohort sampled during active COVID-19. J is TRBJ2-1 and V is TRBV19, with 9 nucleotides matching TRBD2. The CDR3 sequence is CASGIAGVPYNEQFF. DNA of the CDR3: TGTGCCAGTGGAATAGCGGGAGTCCCCTACAATGAGCAGTTCTTC.